This record covers a single T cell receptor beta chain. Its antigen remains unidentified. At one end, the junction sequence differs from germline, possibly due to a read error. TCRbeta libraries were built with three rounds of nested PCR, modified from ARM-PCR. Using its own MiXCR run on the multiplex PCR reads, TCRdb lists one record per CDR3 protein. The table includes some 70,000 distinct CDR3 sequences, around two thirds detected once. The data originate from a study of tumor and adjacent non-tumor tissue in lung cancer. Study in general: Samples averaged around 4.2 million productive TCRbeta reads each. Overall study results and limits: Tumor TCR diversity, when higher, was linked to shorter survival. Normal lung showed higher cumulative top 100 clone frequency than tumor.

RNA was extracted from bulk tissue without any cell sorting. Distant lung tissue was collected more than 3 cm away from the tumor edge. Between August and November 2014, newly diagnosed, chemotherapy-naive lung cancer patients underwent thoracic surgery in China. The germline gives CDR1 SGHAT, CDR2 FQNNGV. This CDR3 has 14 amino acids. This clonotype was sampled from a woman aged 50 to 60 with non-small cell lung cancer. This chain uses TRBV11-2 with TRBJ2-3; D may match TRBD1 or TRBD2 (5 bases each). The source material was distant non-tumor lung tissue. For the CDR3, the DNA is TGTGCCAGCAGCTTGGGACCAGTGGGAGATACGCAATATTTT. Encoded protein: CASSLGPVGDTQYF.